Each of the 23 T cell receptor beta chains below was sequenced from the same sample in a study of cytomegalovirus exposure and HLA in healthy donors. The PCR ran on 60 Vbeta and 13 Jbeta primers. The table came from immunoSEQ multiplex PCR; TCRdb's copy has only in-frame clones and leaves some out. This sample has about 120,000 clones, with 60% to 85% found just once. What was sequenced was PBMCs. The origin of the receptors is a female donor in good health and CMV-seronegative.

The chain couples TRBV9 to TRBJ2-2; 8 bases map to TRBD2. Germline lookup yields CDR1 SGDLS and CDR2 YYNGEE. There are 16 residues in the CDR3. V lost 2 bases and J lost 2; bases outside the gene matches: 5. CDR3 amino acids: CASSVGLAGNTGELFF. The CDR3 DNA reads TGTGCCAGCAGCGTTGGTCTAGCGGGTAACACCGGGGAGCTGTTTTTT.

The rearrangement joins TRBV14 to TRBJ2-2, with TRBD2 matching 7 bases. V shed 4 bases, J shed 0 bases, and the junction held 5 bases outside the gene matches. The CDR3 extends over 16 amino acids. Germline V gives CDR1 SGHDN, CDR2 FVKESK. The CDR3 region has the DNA TGTGCCAGCAGCCTACTTCGGGGGGCGAACACCGGGGAGCTGTTTTTT. It yields the protein CASSLLRGANTGELFF.

The rearrangement joins TRBV11-2 to TRBJ2-6; D gene uncertain. This CDR3 comprises 16 residues. Trimming took 2 bases from V and 1 from J, leaving 9 bases between them. Germline CDR1 is SGHAT and CDR2 is FQNNGV. Here the CDR3 DNA reads TGTGCCAGCAGCTTAACTCCCGGGTCTGGGGCCAACGTCCTGACTTTC. Translating it yields CASSLTPGSGANVLTF.

The chain is built from TRBV11-2 and TRBJ2-5, with TRBD1 matching 9 bases. V trimming: 5 bases; J trimming: 3 bases; junction bases outside the gene matches: 7. The CDR3 has 15 residues. Germline CDR1 reads SGHAT; CDR2 reads FQNNGV. The CDR3 loop reads CASSRTGAFKETQYF. For the CDR3, the DNA is TGTGCCAGCAGCCGGACAGGGGCGTTTAAAGAGACCCAGTACTTC.

The rearrangement joins TRBV10-2 to TRBJ1-2; 7 nucleotides match TRBD1. The germline CDR1 and CDR2 sequences are WSHSY and SAAADI. The J segment lost 0 bases and the V segment lost 0 bases, leaving 13 bases of the junction unmatched. This CDR3 region has 19 residues. The CDR3 reads CASSESRIGTAQANYGYTF. CDR3 in DNA: TGCGCCAGCAGTGAGTCGAGAATCGGGACAGCCCAAGCTAACTATGGCTACACCTTC.

The sample holds a few counts of this clone. The J gene is TRBJ2-1, the V gene TRBV6-1, with 8 bases that match TRBD2. Losses at the gene ends were 10 bases for V and 6 bases for J; bases not matched to a gene: 11. The germline CDR1 and CDR2 sequences are MNHNS and SASEGT. The CDR3 runs to 14 residues. In nucleotides, the CDR3 is TGTGCCACCGGGGGGGGCGGGATACCCAATGAGCAGTTCTTC. It translates to CATGGGGIPNEQFF.

This chain connects TRBV11-2 to TRBJ2-2; TRBD1 is a possible D gene (5 bases). Germline V gene sequence: CDR1 SGHAT, CDR2 FQNNGV. The CDR3 is made up of 14 amino acids. Trimming removed 5 bases from V and 6 bases from J, with 13 bases in between. In nucleotides, the CDR3 is TGTGCCAGCAGCCATTTTTGGGGCGCCGGGGAGCTGTTTTTT. Translation: CASSHFWGAGELFF.

In DNA form, the CDR3 reads TGTGCCAGCAGTGACTCCTCCCAGGGTTCCCTAACTGAAGCTTTCTTT. It is translated as CASSDSSQGSLTEAFF. The gene calls are TRBV6-4 and TRBJ1-1, with a tentative D call TRBD1 (5 bases). The CDR3 is 16 residues long. Trimming took off 0 bases at V and 5 bases at J, with 16 bases between the two ends. In germline, CDR1 is MRHNA, CDR2 SNTAGT.

V is TRBV6-6 and J is TRBJ2-5, with D uncertain. V lost 7 bases and J 4 bases, leaving 16 bases between the germline ends. The CDR3 is 14 amino acids. From germline, CDR1 is MNHNY and CDR2 SVGAGI (reference sequence). In DNA form, the CDR3 reads TGTGCCAGCATGCTGACAATCGTAGGAGAGACCCAGTACTTC. Translation gives CASMLTIVGETQYF.

This clone was observed a handful of times. This sequence joins TRBV2 and TRBJ1-1, with TRBD1 matching 7 bases. The germline V gene has CDR1 SNHLY and CDR2 FYNNEI. This CDR3 has 14 amino acids. The trim removed 5 bases at V and 6 bases at J, leaving 9 bases unmatched. The CDR3 coding sequence is TGTGCCAGCAGTATCGGGACAGACCCCTCTGAAGCTTTCTTT. Protein product: CASSIGTDPSEAFF.

The rearrangement joins TRBV11-2 to TRBJ2-7; 7 bases map to TRBD2. J was trimmed by 0 bases and V by 1 base; bases with no gene match: 3. This CDR3 is 15 amino acids long. Germline CDR1 SGHAT, CDR2 FQNNGV. CDR3: CASSLVGGSSYEQYF. In nucleotides, the CDR3 is TGTGCCAGCAGCTTAGTGGGGGGGAGCTCCTACGAGCAGTACTTC.

V and J are TRBV6-1 and TRBJ1-2; 8 nucleotides line up with TRBD1. This CDR3 comprises 14 residues. After removal of 8 bases from V and 2 bases from J, the junction contained 7 bases not matched to a gene. CDR1 MNHNS and CDR2 SASEGT come from the germline V gene. The CDR3 loop is CASGRTGTNYGYTF. CDR3 bases: TGTGCCAGCGGTAGGACAGGGACCAACTATGGCTACACCTTC.

V gene TRBV10-2 combines with J gene TRBJ2-1, with 7 bases that match TRBD2. This CDR3 spans 15 amino acids. Germline V gene sequence: CDR1 WSHSY, CDR2 SAAADI. V lost 10 bases and J lost 1; bases outside the gene matches: 10. The CDR3 is CATQGPGGSYNEQFF. Here the CDR3 DNA reads TGCGCCACCCAAGGTCCGGGGGGATCCTACAATGAGCAGTTCTTC.

V usage is TRBV7-2 and J usage is TRBJ1-2; D may be TRBD1 (5 bases). Trimming took 0 bases from V and 3 from J, leaving 5 bases between them. The CDR3 runs to 13 residues. CDR1 is SGHTA and CDR2 is FQGNSA in the germline V gene. CDR3 bases: TGTGCCAGCAGCTTAGCGACAGACTATGGCTACACCTTC. This encodes CASSLATDYGYTF.

This clone appeared a single time. The rearrangement joins TRBV4-3 to TRBJ2-3, with 7 bases fitting TRBD1. CDR3 length equals 15 residues. Germline CDR1 and CDR2: LGHNA and YSLEER. Trimming removed 0 bases from V and 2 bases from J; junction bases left unmatched: 2. In DNA form, the CDR3 reads TGCGCCAGCAGCCAAGATGGGACAGCCACAGATACGCAGTATTTT. It specifies CASSQDGTATDTQYF.

A single count supports this clone. The chain is built from TRBV19 and TRBJ2-1; 9 positions agree with TRBD1. Germline V gives CDR1 LNHDA, CDR2 SQIVND (reference sequence). J was trimmed by 6 bases and V by 2 bases; bases with no gene match: 8. This CDR3 is 16 amino acids long. The CDR3 nucleotides read TGTGCCAGTAGTATAATACAGGGGGCCTCGGGCAATGAGCAGTTCTTC. As protein: CASSIIQGASGNEQFF.

Notes on this clone: The junction departs from germline at one end; a sequencing error may be responsible. This chain connects TRBV18 to TRBJ1-5, with D unresolved. CDR1 is KGHSH and CDR2 is LQKENI in the germline V gene. The CDR3 has 13 amino acids. In DNA form, the CDR3 reads TGTGCCAGCTCAGCACCTAATAATCAGCCCCAGCATTTT. Its translation: CASSAPNNQPQHF.

The V gene is TRBV11-2, the J gene TRBJ2-5; 8 nucleotides match TRBD2. CDR3 size: 15 residues. Germline CDR1 SGHAT, CDR2 FQNNGV. The trim removed 3 bases at V and 5 bases at J, leaving 8 bases unmatched. The CDR3 here is CASSLSTGGQETQYF. CDR3 nucleotide sequence: TGTGCCAGCAGCTTGTCGACGGGGGGGCAGGAGACCCAGTACTTC. The full variable domain, completed using reference TRBV11-2 and TRBJ2-5, is EAGVAQSPRYKIIEKRQSVAFWCNPISGHATLYWYQQILGQGPKLLIQFQNNGVVDDSQLPKDRFSAERLKGVDSTLKIQPAKLEDSAVYLCASSLSTGGQETQYFGPGTRLLVL.

This clone showed up just a few times. This rearrangement joins TRBV7-9 to TRBJ1-1; D gene uncertain. CDR1 and CDR2 from the germline V gene are SEHNR and FQNEAQ (reference sequence). Trimming shortened V by 4 bases and J by 1 base, and 10 bases separated the two germline ends. This CDR3 is built from 14 residues. CDR3 loop: CASSSPYRNTEAFF. The CDR3 DNA reads TGTGCCAGCAGCTCGCCTTACAGGAACACTGAAGCTTTCTTT. Filled out from reference TRBV7-9 and TRBJ1-1, the complete variable domain reads DTGVSQNPRHKITKRGQNVTFRCDPISEHNRLYWYRQTLGQGPEFLTYFQNEAQLEKSRLLSDRFSAERPKGSFSTLEIQRTEQGDSAMYLCASSSPYRNTEAFFGQGTRLTVV.

The chain joins TRBV12-5 to TRBJ2-7; D gene ambiguous. V lost 5 bases and J lost 4, with 6 bases in between. Germline V gene lookup returns CDR1 LGHNT and CDR2 FRNRAP. The CDR3 has 11 amino acids. The CDR3 DNA follows: TGTGCTAGTGGTGTAATATACGAGCAGTACTTC. Protein: CASGVIYEQYF.

This clone was found a few times. This chain uses TRBV27 with TRBJ1-1; D is unresolved. Trimming pared 0 bases from V and 1 base from J, leaving 9 bases between. This CDR3 spans 15 amino acids. Germline CDR1 and CDR2: MNHEY and SMNVEV (reference sequence). In DNA form, the CDR3 reads TGTGCCAGCAGTTTATCGCGGGGTGAGAACACTGAAGCTTTCTTT. Translation gives CASSLSRGENTEAFF.

The chain joins TRBV6-4 to TRBJ2-5; TRBD2 matches at 11 bases. The trim removed 5 bases at V and 4 bases at J, leaving 6 bases unmatched. The germline V gene encodes CDR1 MRHNA and CDR2 SNTAGT. The CDR3 covers 15 residues. CDR3 coding DNA: TGTGCCAGCAGTCCAACTAGCGGGGGCCCAGAGACCCAGTACTTC. This translates into CASSPTSGGPETQYF.

This clone was observed once. The chain joins TRBV4-1 to TRBJ2-1; perhaps TRBD2 as D (5 bases). V was pared by 2 bases and J by 6 bases, with 14 bases between. Germline V gives CDR1 MGHRA, CDR2 YSYEKL. The CDR3 is 15 amino acids. The CDR3 DNA reads TGCGCCAGCAGCCAACTCGGGGATAGGATCAATGAGCAGTTCTTC. Amino acids: CASSQLGDRINEQFF.